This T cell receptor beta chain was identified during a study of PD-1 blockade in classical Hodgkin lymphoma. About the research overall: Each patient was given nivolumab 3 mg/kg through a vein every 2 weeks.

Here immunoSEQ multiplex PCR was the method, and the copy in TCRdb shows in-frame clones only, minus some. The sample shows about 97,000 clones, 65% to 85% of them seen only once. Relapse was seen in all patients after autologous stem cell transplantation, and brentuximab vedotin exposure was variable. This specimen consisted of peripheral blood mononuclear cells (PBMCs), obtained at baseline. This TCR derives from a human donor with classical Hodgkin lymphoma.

The CDR3 nucleotides read TGTGCCAGCAGTGAATGGGGGTTGGGGACTGAAGCTTTCTTT. Amino acids: CASSEWGLGTEAFF. The V call is TRBV6-5, the J call TRBJ1-1, with a weak D call TRBD1 (5 bases). The CDR3 extends over 14 amino acids. Germline-derived CDR1 and CDR2 are MNHEY and SVGAGI. Trimming stripped 5 bases from V and 5 bases from J, with 15 bases between.